The TCR beta chain described here comes from a study of neoadjuvant anti-PD-1 for oral cavity cancer. Using immunoSEQ multiplex PCR, the repertoire was profiled, and TCRdb retains in-frame clones only, with some absent. The table has about 7,000 clones, over 60% seen once. CDR1 LNHDA and CDR2 SQIVND come from the germline V gene (reference sequence). This CDR3 contains 15 residues. With V trimmed by 4 bases and J by 2 bases, 6 bases remained unmatched. The source was PBMCs, collected before nivolumab (anti-PD-1) treatment. The rearrangement links TRBV19 to TRBJ2-5, with TRBD2 matching over 8 bases. This TCR was recovered from a person between 40 and 79 years old with oral cavity squamous cell carcinoma. The CDR3: CASSKAGARQETQYF. In nucleotides, the CDR3 is TGTGCCAGTAGTAAAGCGGGGGCGAGGCAAGAGACCCAGTACTTC.